The 14 T cell receptor beta chains in this list originate from one sample, sequenced in a study of glioma-infiltrating T cells. Amplification of TCR alpha and beta CDR3 regions from RNA used iRepertoire nested multiplex PCR. TCRdb reprocessed the multiplex PCR reads via MiXCR and lists one record per CDR3 protein. The data contain 95,000 to 150,000 distinct CDR3 sequences, 20% to 25% of them seen just once; the ten biggest clones take up 13% to 15%. The sample was glioma tissue, nonneoplastic brain tissue, or PBMCs (not recorded which). These receptors were taken from a human donor with low-grade glioma or glioblastoma, undergoing nonglioma brain surgery, or in good health (not recorded which).

Worth noting for this clonotype: A much larger clone sits a single nucleotide away, making a read error possible. The chain couples TRBV4-3 to TRBJ2-7, with 9 bases aligning to TRBD2. The CDR3 spans 15 residues. Germline CDR1 reads LGHNA; CDR2 reads YSLEER. The CDR3 spells CASSQDKREVYERYF. The CDR3 DNA is TGCGCCAGCAGCCAAGATAAGCGGGAGGTTTACGAGCGGTACTTC.

This clonotype was detected ten times or more. V gene TRBV6-2 or TRBV6-3 combines with J gene TRBJ2-1, with 7 bases fitting TRBD1. The CDR3 contains 17 residues. Germline values: CDR1 MNHEY, CDR2 SVGEGT. The V gene end was trimmed by 2 bases and the J gene end by 5 bases; junction bases not matched to a gene: 12. The CDR3 nucleotides are TGTGCCAGCAGTTACCCCCCGGACAGGTCTCGCCACAATGAGCAGTTCTTC. Translating gives CASSYPPDRSRHNEQFF.

This clonotype was detected many times. The genes are TRBV29-1 and TRBJ2-3, with D unclear. The CDR3 has 12 amino acids. CDR1 and CDR2 from the germline V gene are SQVTM and ANQGSEA. Trimming shortened V by 7 bases and J by 0 bases, and 8 bases separated the two germline ends. Here the CDR3 DNA reads TGCAGCGCTGTTAGTAGCACAGATACGCAGTATTTT. It translates to CSAVSSTDTQYF.

This clonotype was found many times. This sequence joins TRBV6-1 and TRBJ2-7, with D possibly matching TRBD2 (6 bases). V lost 6 bases and J 3 bases, leaving 18 bases between the germline ends. Germline CDR1 is MNHNS and CDR2 is SASEGT. The CDR3 runs to 15 residues. CDR3 coding DNA: TGTGCCAGCAGCAGGGACTCCCAAATGAGCTACGAGCAGTACTTC. Translation: CASSRDSQMSYEQYF.

This clonotype was counted many times. The chain joins TRBV12-3 or TRBV12-4 to TRBJ1-5, with TRBD1 matching 9 bases. The ends lost 5 bases at V and 5 bases at J; junction bases unmatched: 10. The CDR3 totals 16 residues. For the CDR3, the DNA is TGTGCCAGCAGTAGATACGGGACAGGGTTCCATCAGCCCCAGCATTTT. This translates into CASSRYGTGFHQPQHF.

This clonotype was detected many times. The J gene is TRBJ1-2, the V gene TRBV2; D unclear. The CDR3 extends over 12 amino acids. Germline-derived CDR1 and CDR2 are SNHLY and FYNNEI. Trimming took off 2 bases at V and 2 bases at J, with 3 bases between the two ends. In nucleotides, the CDR3 is TGTGCCAGCAGTGAATCAAACTATGGCTACACCTTC. Protein product: CASSESNYGYTF.

This clonotype was observed a handful of times. CDR3 coding DNA: TGTGCCAGCAGCTTAACGCTCAACGAGCAGTACTTC. Translation gives CASSLTLNEQYF. The chain combines TRBV7-9 with TRBJ2-7; no definite D call. Germline-derived CDR1 and CDR2 are SEHNR and FQNEAQ (reference sequence). The ends were cut back, 2 bases at V and 5 bases at J, with 7 bases in the middle. The CDR3 is 12 residues long.

This clonotype was seen ten or more times. The V gene is TRBV20-1, the J gene TRBJ2-2, with D possibly TRBD2 on 7 matching bases. The CDR3 totals 14 residues. V lost 0 bases, J lost 7 bases, and 12 bases lay in between. The germline gives CDR1 DFQATT, CDR2 SNEGSKA (reference sequence). DNA of the CDR3: TGCAGTGCTAGAGATCGGGGGGCTGTCGGGGAGCTGTTTTTT. Its translation: CSARDRGAVGELFF.

This clonotype was picked up a small number of times. V usage is TRBV19 and J usage is TRBJ2-5; possibly TRBD2 for D (6 bases). Trimming shortened V by 3 bases and J by 3 bases, and 17 bases separated the two germline ends. This CDR3 is 16 amino acids long. Per germline, CDR1 LNHDA and CDR2 SQIVND (reference sequence). The CDR3 nucleotides read TGTGCCAGTAGTATGAGGGACTCGCGCGTTGAAGAGACCCAGTACTTC. Protein sequence: CASSMRDSRVEETQYF.

The table lists this clonotype with many counts. The gene calls are TRBV25-1 and TRBJ2-1; unclear D gene. V lost 4 bases and J lost 12, with 10 bases in between. Per the germline V gene, CDR1 is MGHDK and CDR2 is SYGVNS. The CDR3 runs 11 residues. The CDR3, as DNA: TGTGCCAGCAGTGGTTGGGGTGGGCAGTTCTTC. Amino acids: CASSGWGGQFF.

This clonotype was counted many times. As DNA, the CDR3 is TGTGCCAGCAGTTCCACAGGGTTTCGCGAGCAGTACTTC. Translation gives CASSSTGFREQYF. The J gene is TRBJ2-7, the V gene TRBV28; D is perhaps TRBD1 (6 bases). V was trimmed by 4 bases and J by 6 bases, leaving 13 bases between them. Germline V gives CDR1 MDHEN, CDR2 SYDVKM. The length of the CDR3 is 13 residues.

This clonotype was counted ten times or more. V is TRBV4-1 and J is TRBJ1-1; D perhaps matches TRBD1 (5 bases). The germline gives CDR1 MGHRA, CDR2 YSYEKL. The ends were cut back, 6 bases at V and 4 bases at J, with 15 bases in the middle. CDR3 length equals 14 residues. In nucleotides, the CDR3 is TGCGCCAGCAGGGGGCTGCTGAAGGGCACTGAAGCTTTCTTT. Its protein product is CASRGLLKGTEAFF.

This clonotype was observed at least ten times. The genes are TRBV6-1 and TRBJ2-3, with 8 bases fitting TRBD2. Unmatched junction bases numbered 11, after V lost 6 bases and J lost 6 bases. Germline lookup yields CDR1 MNHNS and CDR2 SASEGT. The CDR3 runs 15 residues. DNA for the CDR3: TGTGCCAGCAGACGAACGGGGGGGGTTGCTGATACGCAGTATTTT. It is translated as CASRRTGGVADTQYF.

This clonotype has more than one count but fewer than ten. J is TRBJ2-7 and V is TRBV4-1, with no clear D. Trimming cost V 1 base and J 1 base, with 11 bases left between them. The CDR3 runs 15 residues. Germline V gene sequence: CDR1 MGHRA, CDR2 YSYEKL. In DNA form, the CDR3 reads TGCGCCAGCAGCCAAGTCCCCACGGGTTCCTACGAGCAGTACTTC. Translated: CASSQVPTGSYEQYF.